The entry below gives a single TCR beta chain sequence along with its context. No antigen is known for it. Ahead of sequencing, the ViraFEST assay grew antigen-specific CD4+ T cells using viral peptide pools. Scientists isolated CD4+ T cells after a roughly nine-day culture period ended. Among the vaccine recipients, none had a prior SARS-CoV-2 infection, and nucleocapsid antibodies were negative. The sample is drawn from a study of vaccination effects on CD4 cells after COVID-19. The CDR3 has 15 residues. V dropped 2 bases and J dropped 6 bases, with 15 bases sitting between them. Germline CDR1 is SGHAT and CDR2 is FQNNGV. Generated by immunoSEQ multiplex PCR, the TCRdb table keeps only in-frame clones and is missing some. This sample carries about 54,000 clones, roughly 70% of them seen once, and the ten largest clones take about 18%.

Here the sequenced sample was CD4+ T cells from PBMCs cultured with SARS-CoV-2 spike peptides, taken before COVID-19 vaccination. The genes are TRBV11-2 and TRBJ2-3, with D possibly called TRBD1 or TRBD2 (5 bases each). This receptor was identified in a human donor who received a COVID-19 vaccine. The CDR3 nucleotides read TGTGCCAGCAGCTTACCAGGGACGGTTGGGGATACGCAGTATTTT. Encoded protein: CASSLPGTVGDTQYF.